This TCR beta chain was recovered during a study of early T cells in non-severe SARS-CoV-2 infection. Findings of the study overall: Matching against VDJdb likely underestimated virus-specific expansions, favoring anti-spike CD8.

TCRdb reprocessed the 5' RACE reads with MiXCR, giving one entry per CDR3 protein. The table lists more than 45,000 distinct CDR3 sequences, 10% to 15% of them singletons, with 4.8% in the top ten. Ten or more counts support this clonotype. Its antigen is not identified. Material: whole blood. The receptor was derived from an adult who was a healthcare worker with PCR-confirmed SARS-CoV-2 infection or an uninfected control (not recorded which).

CDR3 amino acids: CASSYGGRAAQYF. The CDR3, as DNA: TGTGCCAGCAGCTACGGGGGCCGCGCGGCGCAGTACTTC. The chain recombines TRBV14 with TRBJ2-7; D might be TRBD1 or TRBD2, each matching 6 bases. With 5 bases removed from V and 9 bases from J, the gap between germline ends came to 17 bases. The CDR3 is 13 amino acids. CDR1 SGHDN and CDR2 FVKESK come from the germline V gene. Complete variable domain (other parts from reference TRBV14 and TRBJ2-7): EAGVTQFPSHSVIEKGQTVTLRCDPISGHDNLYWYRRVMGKEIKFLLHFVKESKQDESGMPNNRFLAERTGGTYSTLKVQPAELEDSGVYFCASSYGGRAAQYFGPGTRLTVT.